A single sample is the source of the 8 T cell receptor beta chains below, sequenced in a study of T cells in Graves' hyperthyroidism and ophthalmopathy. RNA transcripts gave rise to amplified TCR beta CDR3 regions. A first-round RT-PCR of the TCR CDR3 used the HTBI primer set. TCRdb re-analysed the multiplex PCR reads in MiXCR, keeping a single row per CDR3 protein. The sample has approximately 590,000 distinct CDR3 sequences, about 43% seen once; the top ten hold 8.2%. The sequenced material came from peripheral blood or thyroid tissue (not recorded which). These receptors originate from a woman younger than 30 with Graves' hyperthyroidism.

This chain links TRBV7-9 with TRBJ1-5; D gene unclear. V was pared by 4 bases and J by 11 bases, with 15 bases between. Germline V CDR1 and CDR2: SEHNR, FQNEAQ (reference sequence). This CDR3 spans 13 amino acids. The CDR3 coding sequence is TGTGCCAGCAGCTCGCTAGAGCAAGAGACCCAGCATTTT. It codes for CASSSLEQETQHF.

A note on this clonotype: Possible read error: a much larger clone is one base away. CDR3 in amino acids: CASSLARGETQYF. CDR3 coding DNA: TGTGCCAGCAGCTTGGCGAGGGGAGAGACCCAGTACTTC. V usage is TRBV14 and J usage is TRBJ2-5, with D tentatively TRBD1 or TRBD2 (5 bases each). Per the germline V gene, CDR1 is SGHDN and CDR2 is FVKESK. Trimming took 5 bases from V and 4 from J, leaving 11 bases between them. The CDR3 has 13 amino acids.

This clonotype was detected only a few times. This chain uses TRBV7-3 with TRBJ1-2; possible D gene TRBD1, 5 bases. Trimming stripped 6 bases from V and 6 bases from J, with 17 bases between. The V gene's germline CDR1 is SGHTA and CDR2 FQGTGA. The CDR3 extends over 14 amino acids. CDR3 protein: CASSFRDGGDGYTF. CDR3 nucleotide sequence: TGTGCCAGCAGTTTCCGGGACGGGGGGGATGGCTACACCTTC. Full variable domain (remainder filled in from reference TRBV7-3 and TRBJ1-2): GAGVSQTPSNKVTEKGKYVELRCDPISGHTALYWYRQSLGQGPEFLIYFQGTGAADDSGLPNDRFFAVRPEGSVSTLKIQRTERGDSAVYLCASSFRDGGDGYTFGSGTRLTVV.

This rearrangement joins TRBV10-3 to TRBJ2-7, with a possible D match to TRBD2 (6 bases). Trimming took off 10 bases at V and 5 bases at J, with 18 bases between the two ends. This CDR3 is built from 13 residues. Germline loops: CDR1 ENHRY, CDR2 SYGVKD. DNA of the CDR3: TGTGCCAACCGCCCCGGAGGGGACCACGAGCAGTACTTC. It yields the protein CANRPGGDHEQYF.

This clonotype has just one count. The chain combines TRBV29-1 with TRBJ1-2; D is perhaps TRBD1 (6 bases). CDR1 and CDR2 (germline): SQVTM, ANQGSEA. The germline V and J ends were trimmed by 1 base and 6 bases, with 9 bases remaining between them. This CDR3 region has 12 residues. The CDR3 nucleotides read TGCAGCGTTGAAGCAGGGGCGGATGGCTACACCTTC. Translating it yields CSVEAGADGYTF.

CDR3 sequence (DNA): TGTGCCAGCAGTTTAGCGCTGTACACTGAAGCTTTCTTT. Amino acid sequence: CASSLALYTEAFF. V usage is TRBV12-3 or TRBV12-4 and J usage is TRBJ1-1; D is ambiguous. Trimming stripped 0 bases from V and 3 bases from J, with 5 bases between. The CDR3 length is 13 residues.

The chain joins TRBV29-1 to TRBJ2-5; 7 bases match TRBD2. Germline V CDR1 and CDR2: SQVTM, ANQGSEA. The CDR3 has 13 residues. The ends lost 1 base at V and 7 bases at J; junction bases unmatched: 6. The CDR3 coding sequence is TGCAGCGTTGAAGGGGGGAGGGGAGGGACCCAGTACTTC. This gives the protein CSVEGGRGGTQYF.

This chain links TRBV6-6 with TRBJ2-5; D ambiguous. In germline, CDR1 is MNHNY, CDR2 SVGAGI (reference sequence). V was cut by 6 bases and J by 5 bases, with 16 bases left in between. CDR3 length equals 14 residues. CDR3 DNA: TGTGCCAGCAGAGACGTGGGTCAGGAGGAGACCCAGTACTTC. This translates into CASRDVGQEETQYF.